A single sample is the source of the 32 T cell receptor beta chains below, sequenced in a study of control samples from healthy donors and cancer patients. Assay: immunoSEQ multiplex PCR; the TCRdb copy retains only in-frame clones and omits some. The data show approximately 170,000 clones, 90% seen once. The material sequenced was blood. The origin of the receptors is a woman aged 45-65 years in good health.

The chain couples TRBV7-2 to TRBJ1-2; TRBD1 agrees at 10 bases. CDR1 SGHTA and CDR2 FQGNSA come from the germline V gene. The junction had 9 bases not matched to a gene; V was cut back by 3 bases and J by 8 bases. The CDR3 sequence is 15 residues long. The chain's CDR3 is CASSFVGQGLSGYTF. CDR3 bases: TGTGCCAGCAGCTTTGTGGGACAGGGGCTATCCGGCTACACCTTC.

The CDR3 DNA reads as TGTGCCAGCAGCTTATCGGAGGCCTCCTACGAGCAGTACTTC. Translation: CASSLSEASYEQYF. This chain uses TRBV7-3 with TRBJ2-7; tentatively, D is TRBD2 (5 bases). The CDR3 length is 14 residues. The V end lost 2 bases, the J end lost 0 bases, and 8 bases lay between the germline ends. The germline gives CDR1 SGHTA, CDR2 FQGTGA.

V usage is TRBV7-3 and J usage is TRBJ2-4, with a tentative D call TRBD1 (6 bases). Germline CDR1 SGHTA, CDR2 FQGTGA. Trimming took 6 bases from V and 3 from J, leaving 9 bases between them. CDR3 length: 13 amino acids. CDR3 bases: TGTGCCAGCAGTGTAGGGGGCAAAAACATTCAGTACTTC. Amino acids: CASSVGGKNIQYF.

This clone appeared a single time. The chain is built from TRBV28 and TRBJ1-2; D is possibly TRBD1 (5 bases). The germline V gene encodes CDR1 MDHEN and CDR2 SYDVKM. There are 14 residues in the CDR3. The V gene lost 4 bases and the J gene lost 4 bases, with 13 bases spanning the gap. CDR3 region: CASSSNRLGYGYTF. CDR3 nucleotide sequence: TGTGCCAGCAGTTCTAACAGGCTGGGCTATGGCTACACCTTC.

The chain carries TRBV7-9 and TRBJ2-7; D tentatively reads TRBD1 or TRBD2 (5 bases each). Germline V gene lookup returns CDR1 SEHNR and CDR2 FQNEAQ (reference sequence). The length of the CDR3 is 12 residues. V was clipped by 5 bases and J by 4 bases, with 9 bases between them. Written as DNA, the CDR3 is TGTGCCAGCAGCGGGGACGGGTACGAGCAGTACTTC. It is translated as CASSGDGYEQYF.

In regard to this clone: The identical CDR3 is also encoded by other nucleotide sequences in the sample. The V gene is TRBV3-1 (or the pseudogene TRBV3-2), the J gene TRBJ2-3; D is perhaps TRBD2 (5 bases). V was cut by 8 bases and J by 1 base, with 13 bases left in between. Germline V gene data show CDR1 as LGHDT and CDR2 as YNNKEL (reference sequence). The CDR3 covers 14 residues. The CDR3 reads CASRLGGGTDTQYF. DNA of the CDR3: TGTGCCAGCCGGCTTGGAGGAGGCACAGATACGCAGTATTTT.

The rearrangement uses TRBV19 and TRBJ1-4; no reliable D call. V dropped 7 bases and J dropped 6 bases, with 15 bases sitting between them. The germline V gene has CDR1 LNHDA and CDR2 SQIVND (reference sequence). This CDR3 contains 14 residues. CDR3 nucleotide sequence: TGTGCCAGTAAAAGGGTCATGGTGGATGAAAAACTGTTTTTT. Protein sequence: CASKRVMVDEKLFF. Together with reference TRBV19 and TRBJ1-4, the CDR3 gives the full variable domain: DGGITQSPKYLFRKEGQNVTLSCEQNLNHDAMYWYRQDPGQGLRLIYYSQIVNDFQKGDIAEGYSVSREKKESFPLTVTSAQKNPTAFYLCASKRVMVDEKLFFGSGTQLSVL.

J is TRBJ2-3 and V is TRBV7-2; the D gene is possibly TRBD2 (5 bases). This CDR3 contains 12 residues. CDR1 SGHTA and CDR2 FQGNSA come from the germline V gene. The V gene lost 8 bases and the J gene lost 5 bases, with 11 bases spanning the gap. The DNA for the CDR3 is TGTGCCAGCGGAGGCTACCTAGATACGCAGTATTTT. It translates to CASGGYLDTQYF. The variable domain in full, completed from reference TRBV7-2 and TRBJ2-3, reads GAGVSQSPSNKVTEKGKDVELRCDPISGHTALYWYRQSLGQGLEFLIYFQGNSAPDKSGLPSDRFSAERTGGSVSTLTIQRTQQEDSAVYLCASGGYLDTQYFGPGTRLTVL.

The chain has TRBV6-4 and TRBJ2-3; 7 positions agree with TRBD1. V shed 3 bases, J shed 1 base, and the junction held 7 bases outside the gene matches. Germline lookup yields CDR1 MRHNA and CDR2 SNTAGT. The CDR3 sequence is 16 residues long. The CDR3 DNA is TGTGCCAGCAGTGAGTTAGGGGGCCACGGCACAGATACGCAGTATTTT. This gives the protein CASSELGGHGTDTQYF.

V and J are TRBV6-5 and TRBJ2-7; D gene uncertain. CDR3 length equals 13 residues. Looked up from germline, CDR1 is MNHEY and CDR2 is SVGAGI. V was trimmed by 5 bases and J by 3 bases, leaving 11 bases between them. For the CDR3, the DNA is TGTGCCAGCAGTCCCGGTCGGAACTACGAGCAGTACTTC. Protein sequence: CASSPGRNYEQYF.

The chain links TRBV5-1 to TRBJ1-4; no clear D. Trimming cost V 2 bases and J 8 bases, with 13 bases left between them. Germline CDR1 SGHRS, CDR2 YFSETQ. The CDR3 is 14 residues long. The CDR3 here is CASSLGQNNEKLFF. CDR3 coding DNA: TGCGCCAGCAGCTTAGGGCAGAACAACGAAAAACTGTTTTTT.

The gene calls are TRBV3-1 (or the pseudogene TRBV3-2) and TRBJ1-4; TRBD1 matches at 7 bases. Germline loops: CDR1 LGHDT, CDR2 YNNKEL (reference sequence). The CDR3 contains 15 residues. J was trimmed by 8 bases and V by 2 bases; bases with no gene match: 8. CDR3: CASSQRTGQAEKLFF. In nucleotides, the CDR3 is TGTGCCAGCAGCCAAAGGACAGGCCAGGCGGAAAAACTGTTTTTT.

This clone is a singleton in its sample. The chain couples TRBV24-1 to TRBJ2-3; D gene ambiguous. The CDR3 runs to 15 residues. Germline loops: CDR1 KGHDR, CDR2 SFDVKD. Trimming removed 3 bases from V and 2 bases from J, with 11 bases in between. CDR3 amino acids: CATSDATRATDTQYF. The CDR3 region has the DNA TGTGCCACCAGTGATGCAACCCGGGCCACAGATACGCAGTATTTT.

The chain employs TRBV13 and TRBJ1-2; D unresolved. The V and J ends lost 0 bases and 8 bases respectively, with 7 bases between them. The CDR3 sequence is 12 residues long. Germline CDR1 and CDR2: PRHDT and FYEKMQ (reference sequence). The CDR3 DNA sequence: TGTGCCAGCAGCTTAGGCGTGGTCGGCTACACCTTC. This encodes CASSLGVVGYTF.

The chain carries TRBV7-2 and TRBJ1-3; D perhaps matches TRBD1 (5 bases). Germline V lookup: CDR1 SGHTA, CDR2 FQGNSA. This CDR3 spans 16 amino acids. V was trimmed by 2 bases and J by 4 bases, leaving 15 bases between them. In DNA, the CDR3 is TGTGCCAGCAGCTTAATTTGGGGGTCGAGCGGAAACACCATATATTTT. Protein: CASSLIWGSSGNTIYF. The variable domain in full, completed from reference TRBV7-2 and TRBJ1-3, reads GAGVSQSPSNKVTEKGKDVELRCDPISGHTALYWYRQSLGQGLEFLIYFQGNSAPDKSGLPSDRFSAERTGGSVSTLTIQRTQQEDSAVYLCASSLIWGSSGNTIYFGEGSWLTVV.

V is TRBV7-2 and J is TRBJ2-7; TRBD2 matches 8 bases. Germline V gene data show CDR1 as SGHTA and CDR2 as FQGNSA. The J segment lost 4 bases and the V segment lost 5 bases, leaving 13 bases of the junction unmatched. This CDR3 comprises 16 residues. The CDR3 spells CASSPTSAGELYEQYF. The CDR3 DNA follows: TGTGCCAGCAGCCCGACCTCAGCGGGAGAACTTTACGAGCAGTACTTC.

V gene TRBV7-7 combines with J gene TRBJ1-4; D not resolved. This CDR3 has 15 amino acids. CDR1 and CDR2 from the germline V gene are SSHAT and FNYEAQ (reference sequence). Trimming shortened V by 1 base and J by 5 bases, and 11 bases separated the two germline ends. DNA for the CDR3: TGTGCCAGCAGCTTAGGAGGGCAGTTAAATGAAAAACTGTTTTTT. It yields the protein CASSLGGQLNEKLFF.

CDR3 amino acids: CASSQTGSPLHF. The CDR3 region has the DNA TGCGCCAGCAGCCAGACGGGGTCACCCCTCCACTTT. V usage is TRBV4-1 and J usage is TRBJ1-6, with unresolved D. The CDR3 has 12 amino acids. Germline V gene data show CDR1 as MGHRA and CDR2 as YSYEKL. With 3 bases removed from V and 10 bases from J, the gap between germline ends came to 7 bases.

The chain is built from TRBV21-1 and TRBJ2-6. TRBV21-1 is listed as a pseudogene. The CDR3 runs to 12 residues. CDR3 region: CASSKPANVLTF. CDR3 DNA sequence: TGTGCCAGCAGCAAACCGGCCAACGTCCTGACTTTC.

The chain combines TRBV11-1 with TRBJ1-1; D is perhaps TRBD1 (5 bases). The CDR3 covers 12 residues. Germline V gene data show CDR1 as SGHAT and CDR2 as FQDESV (reference sequence). V lost 2 bases and J lost 5, with 6 bases in between. CDR3 amino acids: CASSLWGTEAFF. CDR3 DNA sequence: TGTGCCAGCAGCTTATGGGGGACTGAAGCTTTCTTT.

This chain connects TRBV9 to TRBJ2-1; D not resolved. The CDR3 extends over 17 amino acids. CDR1 is SGDLS, CDR2 YYNGEE, per germline. Trimming took off 3 bases at V and 8 bases at J, with 24 bases between the two ends. CDR3 region: CASSGGKGNSRLDEQFF. The CDR3 nucleotides read TGTGCCAGCAGCGGGGGAAAAGGAAACTCCAGGTTGGATGAGCAGTTCTTC.

The V call is TRBV12-3 or TRBV12-4, the J call TRBJ1-6, with TRBD1 matching 7 bases. V lost 6 bases to trimming and J lost 9 bases; unmatched junction nucleotides: 5. CDR3 length equals 13 residues. The CDR3: CASSQDRVSPLHF. The CDR3 DNA sequence: TGTGCCAGCAGCCAAGACAGGGTTTCACCCCTCCACTTT.

V gene TRBV5-1 combines with J gene TRBJ2-2; 15 nucleotides line up with TRBD2. Germline loops: CDR1 SGHRS, CDR2 YFSETQ. The junction had 4 bases not matched to a gene; V was cut back by 4 bases and J by 0 bases. CDR3 length equals 18 residues. The CDR3 coding sequence is TGCGCCAGCAGCCCAGGGACTAGCGGGGGGCCGAACACCGGGGAGCTGTTTTTT. Translating gives CASSPGTSGGPNTGELFF. The complete variable domain, with remaining parts taken from reference TRBV5-1 and TRBJ2-2, reads KAGVTQTPRYLIKTRGQQVTLSCSPISGHRSVSWYQQTPGQGLQFLFEYFSETQRNKGNFPGRFSGRQFSNSRSEMNVSTLELGDSALYLCASSPGTSGGPNTGELFFGEGSRLTVL.

The chain is built from TRBV28 and TRBJ1-2; 9 bases align to TRBD1. The CDR3 runs to 12 residues. Germline V gives CDR1 MDHEN, CDR2 SYDVKM. Trimming at V came to 8 bases and at J to 8 bases, leaving 6 bases not matched to a gene. In DNA, the CDR3 is TGTGCCAGCTCGGACAGGGGACGGGGCTACACCTTC. Residues: CASSDRGRGYTF.

The chain uses TRBV6-2 or TRBV6-3 and TRBJ2-7; 7 bases match TRBD2. The CDR3 loop spans 19 amino acids. Germline V lookup: CDR1 MNHEY, CDR2 SVGEGT. Unmatched junction bases numbered 16, after V lost 2 bases and J lost 0 bases. The CDR3: CASSYPIPKLALSSYEQYF. CDR3 nucleotide sequence: TGTGCCAGCAGTTACCCAATTCCAAAACTAGCGCTGAGCTCCTACGAGCAGTACTTC.

This clone was recorded a few times. The gene calls are TRBV24-1 and TRBJ2-3; D perhaps matches TRBD2 (6 bases). The V end was cut by 3 bases, the J end by 2 bases, with 11 bases between. CDR3 length equals 15 residues. The germline V gene encodes CDR1 KGHDR and CDR2 SFDVKD. The CDR3 sequence: CATSDTRTNTDTQYF. The DNA for the CDR3 is TGTGCCACCAGTGATACCAGGACTAACACAGATACGCAGTATTTT.

This clone was observed a single time. The chain's CDR3 is CSVGQGSDYGYTF. Written as DNA, the CDR3 is TGCAGCGTCGGACAGGGTAGCGACTATGGCTACACCTTC. V gene TRBV29-1 combines with J gene TRBJ1-2; TRBD1 aligns across 8 bases. The CDR3 runs 13 residues. The germline V gene encodes CDR1 SQVTM and CDR2 ANQGSEA. V trimming: 6 bases; J trimming: 3 bases; junction bases outside the gene matches: 6.

This chain uses TRBV5-5 with TRBJ2-5; D is perhaps TRBD1 (6 bases). V lost 1 base and J lost 5, with 6 bases in between. Germline V gene sequence: CDR1 SGHKS, CDR2 YYEKEE (reference sequence). CDR3 length: 12 amino acids. CDR3 region: CASSLTGETQYF. The CDR3, as DNA: TGTGCCAGCAGCTTGACAGGGGAGACCCAGTACTTC.

The chain employs TRBV13 and TRBJ2-3; TRBD2 agrees at 13 bases. The CDR3 sequence is 15 residues long. V shed 5 bases, J shed 8 bases, and the junction held 7 bases outside the gene matches. Germline lookup yields CDR1 PRHDT and CDR2 FYEKMQ (reference sequence). For the CDR3, the DNA is TGTGCCAGCAGCCCCACTAGCGGGGGGGCCGGTACGCAGTATTTT. Translation: CASSPTSGGAGTQYF.

This chain uses TRBV9 with TRBJ1-5; the D is unclear. The CDR3 spans 14 residues. CDR1 is SGDLS, CDR2 YYNGEE, per germline. Trimming shortened V by 2 bases and J by 2 bases, and 8 bases separated the two germline ends. DNA of the CDR3: TGTGCCAGCAGCGTTCGCACGGGCAATCAGCCCCAGCATTTT. Protein product: CASSVRTGNQPQHF.

The V and J genes are TRBV2 and TRBJ1-4; tentative D call: TRBD1 (6 bases). V lost 6 bases and J lost 6, with 17 bases in between. Germline V CDR1 and CDR2: SNHLY, FYNNEI. The CDR3 length is 15 residues. For the CDR3, the DNA is TGTGCCAGCAGACAACAGGGCACGGACCATGAAAAACTGTTTTTT. Its protein is CASRQQGTDHEKLFF.

The V gene is TRBV7-8, the J gene TRBJ2-6; D not resolved. V shed 8 bases and J shed 0 bases, with 8 bases lying between them. The CDR3 covers 14 residues. Germline CDR1 and CDR2: SGHVS and FQNEAQ. Here the CDR3 DNA reads TGTGCCAGCTCATCTTACTCTGGGGCCAACGTCCTGACTTTC. Protein sequence: CASSSYSGANVLTF.